The present T cell receptor beta chain was sequenced within a study of OX40 agonist ivuxolimab in advanced cancers. Overall study: Enrolled patients in dose escalation had cancers that were hepatocellular carcinoma, melanoma, renal cell or head and neck cancer.

Overall study results and limits: Antigen specificity was not determined for the expanded peripheral T cells. By week 6 at 0.1 to 3.0 mg/kg, blood CD4+ and CD8+ T cells had expanded clonally. Low levels of normalized T-cell clonal expansion also appeared in some nonresponders.

The CDR3 is 12 amino acids. CDR1 and CDR2 (germline): MDHEN, SYDVKM. Concerning this clone: Its antigen is undetermined.

Profiled with immunoSEQ multiplex PCR; TCRdb holds only in-frame clones, not every one. Of roughly 100,000 clones listed, over 75% were seen once; the top ten hold 3.5% to 4%. This clonotype was obtained from an adult with an advanced solid tumor such as melanoma, head and neck, liver or kidney cancer. Sequenced material: CD4+ or CD8+ T cells sorted from blood, taken in a trial of the OX40 agonist ivuxolimab. J is TRBJ2-7 and V is TRBV28; TRBD2 agrees at 8 bases. The CDR3 DNA follows: TGTGCGGTCGCGAGCGGGAGTTACGAGCAGTACTTC. Protein: CAVASGSYEQYF.